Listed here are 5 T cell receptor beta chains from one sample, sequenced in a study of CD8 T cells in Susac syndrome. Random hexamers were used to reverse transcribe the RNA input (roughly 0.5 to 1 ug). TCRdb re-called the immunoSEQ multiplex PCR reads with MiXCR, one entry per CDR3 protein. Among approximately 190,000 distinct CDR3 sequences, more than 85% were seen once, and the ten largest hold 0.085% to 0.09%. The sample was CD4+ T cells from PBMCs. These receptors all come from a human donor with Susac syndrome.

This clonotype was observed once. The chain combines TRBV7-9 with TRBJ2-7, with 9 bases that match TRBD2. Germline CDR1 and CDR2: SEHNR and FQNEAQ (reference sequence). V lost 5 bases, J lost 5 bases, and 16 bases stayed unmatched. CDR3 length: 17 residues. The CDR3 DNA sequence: TGTGCCAGCAGCCCCCGCGGGGGGCTAGCGGGAAGGCACGAGCAGTACTTC. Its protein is CASSPRGGLAGRHEQYF.

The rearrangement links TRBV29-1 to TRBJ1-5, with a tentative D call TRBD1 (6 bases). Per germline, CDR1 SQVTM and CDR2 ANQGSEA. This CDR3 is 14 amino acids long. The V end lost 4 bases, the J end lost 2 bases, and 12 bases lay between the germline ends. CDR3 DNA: TGCAGCGTTGGTCTGGACAGCGGCAATCAGCCCCAGCATTTT. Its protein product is CSVGLDSGNQPQHF.

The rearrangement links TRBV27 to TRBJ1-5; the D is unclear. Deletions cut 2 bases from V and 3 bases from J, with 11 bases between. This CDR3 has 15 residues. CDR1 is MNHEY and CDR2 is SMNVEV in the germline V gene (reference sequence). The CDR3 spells CASSLKSGLNQPQHF. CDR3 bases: TGTGCCAGCAGTTTAAAATCAGGTCTCAATCAGCCCCAGCATTTT.

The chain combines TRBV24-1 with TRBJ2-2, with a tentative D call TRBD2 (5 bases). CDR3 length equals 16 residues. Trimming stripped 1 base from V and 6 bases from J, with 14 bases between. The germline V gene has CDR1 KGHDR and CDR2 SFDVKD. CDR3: CATSDFWGSEAGELFF. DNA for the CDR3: TGTGCCACCAGTGATTTCTGGGGTTCGGAGGCCGGGGAGCTGTTTTTT.

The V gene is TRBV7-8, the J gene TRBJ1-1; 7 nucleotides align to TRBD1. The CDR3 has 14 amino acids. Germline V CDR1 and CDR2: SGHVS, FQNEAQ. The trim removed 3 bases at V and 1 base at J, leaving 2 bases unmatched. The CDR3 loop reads CASSFGQANTEAFF. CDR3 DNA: TGTGCCAGCAGCTTTGGACAGGCGAACACTGAAGCTTTCTTT. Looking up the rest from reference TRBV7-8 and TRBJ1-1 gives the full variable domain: GAGVSQSPRYKVAKRGQDVALRCDPISGHVSLFWYQQALGQGPEFLTYFQNEAQLDKSGLPSDRFFAERPEGSVSTLKIQRTQQEDSAVYLCASSFGQANTEAFFGQGTRLTVV.